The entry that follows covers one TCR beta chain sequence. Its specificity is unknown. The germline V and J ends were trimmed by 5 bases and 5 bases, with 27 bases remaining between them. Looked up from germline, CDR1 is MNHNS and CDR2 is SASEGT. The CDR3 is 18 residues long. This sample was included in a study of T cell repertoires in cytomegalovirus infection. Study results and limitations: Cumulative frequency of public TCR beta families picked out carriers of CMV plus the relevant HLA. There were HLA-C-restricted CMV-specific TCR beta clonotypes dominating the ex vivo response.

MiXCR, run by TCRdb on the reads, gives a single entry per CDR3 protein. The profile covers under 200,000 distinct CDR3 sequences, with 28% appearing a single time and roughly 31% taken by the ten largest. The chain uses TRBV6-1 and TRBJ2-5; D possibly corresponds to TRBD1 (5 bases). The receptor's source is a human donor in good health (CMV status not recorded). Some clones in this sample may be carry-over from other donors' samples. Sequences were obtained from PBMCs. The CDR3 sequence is CASSPRDRGSLGIETQYF. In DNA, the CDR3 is TGTGCCAGCAGTCCTAGAGACAGAGGTTCACTGGGGATTGAGACCCAGTACTTC.